This T cell receptor (beta chain) was captured in a study of T cells in localized non-small cell lung cancer. This CDR3 contains 13 residues. Trimming took 4 bases from V and 0 from J, leaving 9 bases between them. Germline CDR1 reads SQVTM; CDR2 reads ANQGSEA. Data came from immunoSEQ multiplex PCR; TCRdb stores just in-frame clones and leaves some out. Seen here are around 1,700 clones, about a third observed once, and the top ten hold 25% to 35%. The V gene is TRBV29-1, the J gene TRBJ1-1; D remains unclear. This TCR derives from a woman between 35 and 75 years old with stage II lung adenocarcinoma. Sequenced material: normal lung tissue next to the tumor, taken before any cancer treatment. The CDR3 DNA is TGCAGCGTTGGGACCGGGATGAACACTGAAGCTTTCTTT. Residues: CSVGTGMNTEAFF. Variable domain in full (rest from reference TRBV29-1 and TRBJ1-1): SAVISQKPSRDICQRGTSLTIQCQVDSQVTMMFWYRQQPGQSLTLIATANQGSEATYESGFVIDKFPISRPNLTFSTLTVSNMSPEDSSIYLCSVGTGMNTEAFFGQGTRLTVV.